This T cell receptor (beta chain) was recorded in a study of T cell clusters in autoimmune cytopenias. One tube held mixed TRB-A and TRB-B primer pools for touch-down PCR. One entry per CDR3 protein, without DNA, is what TCRdb gives after re-calling the multiplex PCR reads. Its listing shows 6,000 to 9,000 distinct CDR3 sequences. This CDR3 region has 11 residues. Germline CDR1 and CDR2: SGHDT and YYEEEE. TRB was amplified from roughly 250 ng of peripheral blood genomic DNA per sample. The sequenced material came from peripheral blood. This sequence was found in a human donor with an autoimmune cytopenia or autoimmune hepatitis (not recorded which). V gene TRBV5-6 combines with J gene TRBJ2-7; with no DNA, the TCRdb D assignment of TRBD1 cannot be verified. CDR3 protein: CASSFRGEQYF.